Presented here are 18 T cell receptor beta chains from one specimen sequenced in a study of blood T cell repertoires in COVID-19. This table comes from immunoSEQ multiplex PCR, and its TCRdb copy is limited to in-frame clones, with some not included. The repertoire holds tens of thousands of clones, 88% seen once, with approximately 9.7% in the top ten. Sequenced: peripheral blood. The receptors were gathered from a human donor in a cohort sampled during active COVID-19.

This sequence joins TRBV19 and TRBJ2-3; no firm D call. The V gene's germline CDR1 is LNHDA and CDR2 SQIVND (reference sequence). Trimming took 5 bases from V and 0 from J, leaving 12 bases between them. CDR3 length: 15 residues. The CDR3 DNA reads as TGTGCCAGTAGTGTCCTGAGCACTAGCACAGATACGCAGTATTTT. Amino acids: CASSVLSTSTDTQYF. The entire variable domain, with the rest obtained from reference TRBV19 and TRBJ2-3, is as follows: DGGITQSPKYLFRKEGQNVTLSCEQNLNHDAMYWYRQDPGQGLRLIYYSQIVNDFQKGDIAEGYSVSREKKESFPLTVTSAQKNPTAFYLCASSVLSTSTDTQYFGPGTRLTVL.

The chain combines TRBV29-1 with TRBJ2-2, with 13 bases lining up with TRBD2. J lost 5 bases, V lost 6 bases, and 6 bases had no gene match. From germline, CDR1 is SQVTM and CDR2 ANQGSEA. This CDR3 is built from 15 residues. Here the CDR3 reads CSVRTSGGRTGELFF. The CDR3 DNA reads TGCAGCGTGCGGACTAGCGGGGGTCGAACCGGGGAGCTGTTTTTT.

The J gene is TRBJ1-5, the V gene TRBV19, with D unclear. The CDR3 is made up of 12 amino acids. Germline values: CDR1 LNHDA, CDR2 SQIVND (reference sequence). Trimming shortened V by 6 bases and J by 4 bases, and 7 bases separated the two germline ends. The CDR3 loop is CASSPGNQPQHF. The DNA for the CDR3 is TGTGCCAGTAGCCCCGGGAATCAGCCCCAGCATTTT.

The V call is TRBV11-2, the J call TRBJ2-1; 12 bases map to TRBD2. Looked up from germline, CDR1 is SGHAT and CDR2 is FQNNGV. The CDR3 spans 17 residues. V lost 4 bases to trimming and J lost 7 bases; unmatched junction nucleotides: 11. The CDR3 DNA reads TGTGCCAGCAGCTGGAAGACTAGCGGGAGTGTTATAAATGAGCAGTTCTTC. Amino acid sequence: CASSWKTSGSVINEQFF.

The J gene is TRBJ2-2, the V gene TRBV19; D might be TRBD2 (5 bases). The CDR3 is made up of 17 amino acids. Germline CDR1 LNHDA, CDR2 SQIVND (reference sequence). V lost 7 bases, J lost 2 bases, and 20 bases lay in between. The CDR3 DNA sequence: TGTGCCAGTAATGGGGAGCGGATAGCGAGCAACACCGGGGAGCTGTTTTTT. Encoded protein: CASNGERIASNTGELFF.

This rearrangement joins TRBV5-1 to TRBJ2-1; 8 bases map to TRBD2. Germline loops: CDR1 SGHRS, CDR2 YFSETQ. The CDR3 spans 16 residues. V trimming: 0 bases; J trimming: 6 bases; junction bases outside the gene matches: 8. The CDR3 DNA reads TGCGCCAGCAGCTTGGATGCCGGGAGGGCCCTCAATGAGCAGTTCTTC. Residues: CASSLDAGRALNEQFF.

The rearrangement joins TRBV25-1 to TRBJ1-1; TRBD1 might be the D (5 bases). The CDR3 length is 15 residues. The germline V and J ends were trimmed by 3 bases and 3 bases, with 14 bases remaining between them. Germline values: CDR1 MGHDK, CDR2 SYGVNS. As DNA, the CDR3 is TGTGCCAGCAGTGATCCCCGCGGGGGGGACACTGAAGCTTTCTTT. Its protein product is CASSDPRGGDTEAFF.

The rearrangement joins TRBV5-1 to TRBJ2-3; 14 nucleotides line up with TRBD2. The V segment lost 4 bases and the J segment 4 bases; nucleotides outside the gene matches: 8. The CDR3 has 17 amino acids. Germline V gene data show CDR1 as SGHRS and CDR2 as YFSETQ. The CDR3 region is CASSMGTSGSAPDTQYF. The DNA of the CDR3 is TGCGCCAGCAGCATGGGGACTAGCGGGAGCGCCCCAGATACGCAGTATTTT.

V gene TRBV7-8 combines with J gene TRBJ1-3; D is unresolved. The V gene's germline CDR1 is SGHVS and CDR2 FQNEAQ. This CDR3 spans 13 amino acids. V lost 5 bases to trimming and J lost 1 base, with 6 bases between them. CDR3 loop: CASSHLSGNTIYF. CDR3 in DNA: TGTGCCAGCAGCCACCTATCTGGAAACACCATATATTTT.

The rearrangement links TRBV12-3 or TRBV12-4 to TRBJ2-7; the match to TRBD1 covers 7 bases. The length of the CDR3 is 13 residues. V lost 6 bases and J lost 2; bases outside the gene matches: 4. CDR3 amino acids: CASSTGVPYEQYF. Here the CDR3 DNA reads TGTGCCAGCAGCACAGGGGTCCCCTACGAGCAGTACTTC.

This clone was recorded once. This chain uses TRBV5-4 with TRBJ2-5, with D tentatively TRBD2 (5 bases). V shed 8 bases and J shed 1 base, with 12 bases lying between them. CDR3 size: 13 residues. Germline V lookup: CDR1 SGHNT, CDR2 YYREEE (reference sequence). CDR3 in DNA: TGTGCCAGTACTCCGGGGTCCCAAGAGACCCAGTACTTC. It encodes CASTPGSQETQYF.

This clone was detected ten times or more. The chain recombines TRBV7-9 with TRBJ1-1; a possible D gene is TRBD1 (5 bases). CDR1 and CDR2 (germline): SEHNR, FQNEAQ (reference sequence). The CDR3 has 16 residues. Deletions cut 5 bases from V and 0 bases from J, with 16 bases between. CDR3 protein: CASSPSWGEVNTEAFF. The CDR3, as DNA: TGTGCCAGCAGCCCCTCGTGGGGGGAAGTGAACACTGAAGCTTTCTTT.

V is TRBV3-1 (or the pseudogene TRBV3-2) and J is TRBJ2-1; D ambiguous. V was pared by 0 bases and J by 2 bases, with 8 bases between. This CDR3 spans 15 amino acids. Per the germline V gene, CDR1 is LGHDT and CDR2 is YNNKEL (reference sequence). Here the CDR3 reads CASSQEDLAYNEQFF. CDR3 DNA sequence: TGTGCCAGCAGCCAAGAAGATTTAGCCTACAATGAGCAGTTCTTC.

This chain connects TRBV6-1 to TRBJ1-4, with no clear D. Trimming cost V 1 base and J 8 bases, with 14 bases left between them. The CDR3 is 15 residues long. Germline V lookup: CDR1 MNHNS, CDR2 SASEGT. The CDR3 DNA follows: TGTGCCAGCAGTGAAGTTAGGGCGGGTGGGGAAAAACTGTTTTTT. Residues: CASSEVRAGGEKLFF.

The gene calls are TRBV5-5 and TRBJ2-5, with TRBD2 as a possible D gene (5 bases). Germline V gene lookup returns CDR1 SGHKS and CDR2 YYEKEE (reference sequence). The V end was cut by 1 base, the J end by 4 bases, with 14 bases between. The CDR3 consists of 15 residues. The CDR3 DNA follows: TGTGCCAGCAGCTTGCGAGGGAGTAGTGGAGAGACCCAGTACTTC. Encoded protein: CASSLRGSSGETQYF.

This chain joins TRBV19 and TRBJ2-4; possibly TRBD1 for D (5 bases). The CDR3 runs 17 residues. V was cut by 4 bases and J by 0 bases, with 16 bases left in between. Germline V gene lookup returns CDR1 LNHDA and CDR2 SQIVND (reference sequence). The CDR3 here is CASSTPTVPLAKNIQYF. In nucleotides, the CDR3 is TGTGCCAGTAGTACGCCGACAGTCCCCTTAGCCAAAAACATTCAGTACTTC.

This chain connects TRBV12-5 to TRBJ1-4; 7 nucleotides align to TRBD1. Germline loops: CDR1 LGHNT, CDR2 FRNRAP. V dropped 2 bases and J dropped 11; count of bases not matched to a gene: 11. The CDR3 is 15 residues long. CDR3 amino acids: CASGLPNTGTEKLFF. CDR3 nucleotide sequence: TGTGCTAGTGGTTTGCCCAATACCGGGACAGAGAAACTGTTTTTT.

This chain connects TRBV10-1 to TRBJ2-3; tentative D call: TRBD2 (5 bases). Germline V gene data show CDR1 as WNHNN and CDR2 as SYGVQD (reference sequence). V gave up 4 bases and J gave up 6 bases, with 11 bases separating them. The CDR3 loop spans 13 amino acids. Written as DNA, the CDR3 is TGCGCCAGCAGTGCTTTAAGAGGGGATACGCAGTATTTT. Amino acids: CASSALRGDTQYF.